These T cell receptor beta chains were read from a single sample in a study of T cell responses to AZD1222 COVID-19 vaccine. Here immunoSEQ multiplex PCR was the method, and the copy in TCRdb shows in-frame clones only, minus some. Among 67,000 or so clones listed, 65% to 85% were seen once. The input for sequencing was peripheral blood, taken on day 0 of AZD1222 vaccination. The source is an adult in good health. Both conserved end residues are part of each CDR3. D genes are given only for firm matches. A row's size may be missing; if present it is once, few, many or a size class.

clone size,J gene,V gene,D gene,CDR3 protein,CDR3 DNA
NA,TRBJ1-3,TRBV7-8,NA,CASSLSGSDSGNTIYF,TGTGCCAGCAGCTTATCGGGGTCTGACTCTGGAAACACCATATATTTT
NA,TRBJ1-1,TRBV13,NA,CASSLGSRVNTEAFF,TGTGCCAGCAGCTTAGGGTCCAGGGTGAACACTGAAGCTTTCTTT
NA,TRBJ2-5,TRBV28,NA,CASSLEQLYQETQYF,TGTGCCAGCAGTTTAGAGCAACTGTACCAAGAGACCCAGTACTTC
NA,TRBJ1-2,TRBV7-9,NA,CASNQDGGYTF,TGTGCCAGCAACCAGGATGGAGGCTACACCTTC
once,TRBJ1-1,TRBV3-1/TRBV3-2,NA,CASRNGHTEAFF,TGTGCCAGCAGAAACGGCCACACTGAAGCTTTCTTT
NA,TRBJ2-7,TRBV9,NA,CASSVGQGTGRFREQYF,TGTGCCAGCAGCGTAGGTCAGGGAACCGGACGATTTAGAGAGCAGTACTTC
few,TRBJ2-2,TRBV6-5,NA,CASPRVGDTGELFF,TGTGCCAGCCCCAGGGTAGGGGACACCGGGGAGCTGTTTTTT
NA,TRBJ2-1,TRBV25-1,TRBD1,CASSEPTGAEQFF,TGTGCCAGCAGTGAGCCGACAGGGGCTGAGCAGTTCTTC
NA,TRBJ1-3,TRBV6-8,NA,CASSYPPPGTSFTAGNTIYF,TGTGCCAGCAGTTACCCACCCCCCGGGACATCATTCACGGCCGGAAACACCATATATTTT
NA,TRBJ1-5,TRBV4-1,NA,CASSQDAVGFNQPQHF,TGCGCCAGCAGCCAAGATGCGGTAGGGTTCAATCAGCCCCAGCATTTT
NA,TRBJ2-6,TRBV5-1,NA,CASSSRTSSGANVLTF,TGCGCCAGCAGCTCGCGGACAAGCTCTGGGGCCAACGTCCTGACTTTC
NA,TRBJ1-2,TRBV7-2,NA,CASSLGGGLSNYGYTF,TGTGCCAGCAGCTTAGGTGGGGGGCTATCTAACTATGGCTACACCTTC
few,TRBJ2-1,TRBV6-5,NA,CASSYSKAGGYEQFF,TGTGCCAGCAGTTACTCGAAGGCAGGGGGGTATGAGCAGTTCTTC
NA,TRBJ1-5,TRBV18,NA,CASSPGTPDQPQHF,TGTGCCAGCTCACCCGGGACACCGGATCAGCCCCAGCATTTT
NA,TRBJ1-1,TRBV9,NA,CASGGHQNTEAFF,TGTGCCAGCGGGGGACACCAGAACACTGAAGCTTTCTTT
NA,TRBJ2-5,TRBV2,NA,CASIGGLQETQYF,TGTGCCAGCATAGGGGGGCTACAAGAGACCCAGTACTTC
NA,TRBJ1-4,TRBV29-1,NA,CSAAKGGTESEKLFF,TGCAGCGCAGCCAAAGGGGGAACGGAAAGTGAAAAACTGTTTTTT
NA,TRBJ2-7,TRBV3-1/TRBV3-2,NA,CASSLGAGPYEQYF,TGTGCCAGCAGCCTCGGGGCAGGGCCGTACGAGCAGTACTTC
NA,TRBJ2-7,TRBV11-2,NA,CASSLDGRQGRYEQYF,TGTGCCAGCAGCTTAGACGGGCGGCAGGGTAGGTACGAGCAGTACTTC
once,TRBJ1-3,TRBV3-1/TRBV3-2,NA,CASSQDTVSGNTIYF,TGTGCCAGCAGCCAAGATACAGTCTCTGGAAACACCATATATTTT
NA,TRBJ2-1,TRBV30,NA,CAWSIGASGNEQFF,TGTGCCTGGAGTATCGGGGCGTCGGGGAATGAGCAGTTCTTC
NA,TRBJ2-3,TRBV6-6,TRBD2,CASSPGTTVLTDTQYF,TGTGCCAGCAGCCCTGGGACTACCGTACTCACAGATACGCAGTATTTT
NA,TRBJ1-1,TRBV10-2,TRBD1,CASSKDRAQAFF,TGCGCCAGCAGCAAGGACAGGGCTCAAGCTTTCTTT
NA,TRBJ2-3,TRBV5-1,TRBD2,CASSLGLAAGGTDTQYF,TGCGCCAGCAGCTTGGGACTAGCGGCGGGGGGCACAGATACGCAGTATTTT
many,TRBJ1-2,TRBV19,TRBD1,CASTPWDRPPSDGYTF,TGTGCCAGTACCCCATGGGACAGGCCCCCTAGTGATGGCTACACCTTC
NA,TRBJ1-5,TRBV6-5,TRBD1,CASSRGTGEGQPQHF,TGTGCCAGCAGTCGCGGGACAGGGGAGGGTCAGCCCCAGCATTTT
NA,TRBJ2-5,TRBV30,NA,CAWSPRLGLQRSRETQYF,TGTGCCTGGAGTCCTCGCCTCGGGCTCCAACGTTCCAGAGAGACCCAGTACTTC
NA,TRBJ2-2,TRBV7-9,NA,CASSPRRGTANTGELFF,TGTGCCAGCAGCCCGAGACGGGGGACGGCGAACACCGGGGAGCTGTTTTTT
NA,TRBJ1-5,TRBV28,NA,CASSLGRFSNQPQHF,TGTGCCAGCAGTTTGGGAAGGTTTAGCAATCAGCCCCAGCATTTT
few,TRBJ2-1,TRBV27,NA,CASSSVTSPLFNEQFF,TGTGCCAGCAGTTCGGTAACTAGCCCACTTTTCAATGAGCAGTTCTTC
few,TRBJ1-2,TRBV10-2,NA,CASSDFPRRGFLKILYGYTF,TGCGCCAGCAGTGATTTCCCCAGACGAGGATTTCTAAAAATTCTCTATGGCTACACCTTC
NA,TRBJ1-6,TRBV4-3,NA,CASSQEWGLNSPLHF,TGCGCCAGCAGCCAAGAATGGGGGCTGAATTCACCCCTCCACTTT
NA,TRBJ1-1,TRBV9,NA,CASSVGGSMNTEAFF,TGTGCCAGCAGCGTTGGGGGCTCCATGAACACTGAAGCTTTCTTT
NA,TRBJ2-7,TRBV11-3,TRBD1,CASSPRQGDSYEQYF,TGTGCCAGCAGCCCACGACAGGGGGACTCCTACGAGCAGTACTTC
NA,TRBJ1-2,TRBV11-2,NA,CASSLGVGGYTF,TGTGCCAGCAGCTTAGGGGTCGGGGGCTACACCTTC
NA,TRBJ2-1,TRBV15,TRBD2,CATSRESLGLAGGSVNEQFF,TGTGCCACCAGCAGAGAAAGTTTGGGACTAGCGGGGGGGTCTGTGAATGAGCAGTTCTTC
NA,TRBJ1-1,TRBV18,NA,CASSLYEGDTEAFF,TGTGCCAGCTCACTATACGAGGGTGACACTGAAGCTTTCTTT
NA,TRBJ1-5,TRBV4-1,NA,CASSQDRGSNQPQHF,TGCGCCAGCAGCCAGGATAGGGGGAGCAATCAGCCCCAGCATTTT
NA,TRBJ1-1,TRBV29-1,NA,CSVENVGVNTEAFF,TGCAGCGTTGAAAATGTGGGGGTGAACACTGAAGCTTTCTTT